These 3 T cell receptor beta chains were sequenced from one sample in a study of blood T cells in healthy people across ages (dated by TCRdb to about 2015). The library was made by 5' RACE. The sequencing machine was an Illumina HiSeq 2500. A second PCR of roughly 6 to 11 cycles was run with a J-beta primer mix and a sample-barcoded 5' primer. TCRdb trimmed the raw reads at Q25, called clones with MiXCR and kept productive beta chains. Duplicate CDR3 protein sequences are folded into a single record with the most common DNA and genes. The sample data list some 750,000 distinct CDR3 sequences, and about 24% of these were observed just once. The ten biggest clones cover around a fifth of the sample. Sequencing input: blood. These receptors all stem from a man in his 70s in good health.

The chain is built from TRBV7-9 and TRBJ2-5; possibly TRBD1 or TRBD2 for D (5 bases each). Trimming left V 2 bases short and J 5 bases short, with 12 bases between. The CDR3 is 14 amino acids. Germline CDR1 reads SEHNR; CDR2 reads FQNEAQ (reference sequence). Here the CDR3 reads CASSLKGRRETQYF. Here the CDR3 DNA reads TGTGCCAGCAGCTTAAAGGGACGGAGGGAGACCCAGTACTTC.

Notes on this clonotype: The junction shows a germline mismatch at one end, possibly a read error. This rearrangement joins TRBV5-6 to TRBJ2-1; perhaps TRBD1 as D (8 bases). The CDR3 has 15 residues. The V gene's germline CDR1 is SGHDT and CDR2 YYEEEE. In DNA, the CDR3 is TGTGCCAGCAGGCGGGGGACAGGCTCCTGCAATGAGCAGTTCTTC. It specifies CASRRGTGSCNEQFF. Filled out from reference TRBV5-6 and TRBJ2-1, the complete variable domain reads DAGVTQSPTHLIKTRGQQVTLRCSPKSGHDTVSWYQQALGQGPQFIFQYYEEEERQRGNFPDRFSGHQFPNYSSELNVNALLLGDSALYLCASRRGTGSCNEQFFGPGTRLTVL.

In this sample, this clonotype turned up a few times. This rearrangement joins TRBV10-2 to TRBJ2-3, with 10 bases matching TRBD2. V was pared by 3 bases and J by 6 bases, with 6 bases of the junction left unmatched. The CDR3 is 15 amino acids. The germline gives CDR1 WSHSY, CDR2 SAAADI. For the CDR3, the DNA is TGCGCCAGCAGTGATGTAGCGGGGGGATGGGATACGCAGTATTTT. It specifies CASSDVAGGWDTQYF.